Shown below are 15 T cell receptor beta chains from a single sample sequenced in a study of CD8 T cells in Susac syndrome. Roughly 0.5 to 1 ug RNA was reverse transcribed with random hexamers. Each CDR3 protein is one row after TCRdb ran MiXCR on the immunoSEQ multiplex PCR reads. The sample includes roughly 84,000 distinct CDR3 sequences, roughly 96% seen only once; the top ten take around 0.43%. The specimen sequenced was CD8+ T cells from PBMCs. The origin of the receptors is a human donor with Susac syndrome.

This clonotype has only one observation. This rearrangement joins TRBV9 to TRBJ2-5, with no clear D. The CDR3 is 11 amino acids. The V end lost 3 bases, the J end lost 4 bases, and 4 bases lay between the germline ends. Germline assignment: CDR1 SGDLS and CDR2 YYNGEE. The DNA of the CDR3 is TGTGCCAGCAGCGGGGGAGAGACCCAGTACTTC. Its translation is CASSGGETQYF.

The rearrangement uses TRBV7-9 and TRBJ2-5, with 12 bases identical to TRBD2. From germline, CDR1 is SEHNR and CDR2 FQNEAQ (reference sequence). This CDR3 is built from 18 residues. Trimming cost V 1 base and J 4 bases; bases outside gene matches: 10. The CDR3 DNA reads as TGTGCCAGCAGCTTAGACCCCCTAGCGGGAGGGCCGAGAGAGACCCAGTACTTC. As protein: CASSLDPLAGGPRETQYF.

This clonotype was counted a single time. The chain is built from TRBV27 and TRBJ1-1; tentative D call: TRBD1 (6 bases). The CDR3 covers 14 residues. Trimming left V 5 bases short and J 3 bases short, with 13 bases between. Per the germline V gene, CDR1 is MNHEY and CDR2 is SMNVEV (reference sequence). CDR3 amino acids: CASSRTAGYTEAFF. CDR3 nucleotide sequence: TGTGCCAGCAGTCGGACAGCCGGATACACTGAAGCTTTCTTT.

CDR3 region: CSARAQESYNEQFF. CDR3 in DNA: TGCAGTGCTAGAGCTCAGGAGTCCTACAATGAGCAGTTCTTC. The rearrangement uses TRBV20-1 and TRBJ2-1; D unclear. Germline CDR1 is DFQATT and CDR2 is SNEGSKA (reference sequence). The germline V and J ends were trimmed by 1 base and 1 base, with 8 bases remaining between them. This CDR3 contains 14 residues.

This chain uses TRBV28 with TRBJ2-7, with TRBD1 matching 10 bases. The CDR3 contains 13 residues. Germline assignment: CDR1 MDHEN and CDR2 SYDVKM. J lost 1 base, V lost 10 bases, and 4 bases had no gene match. CDR3 in DNA: TGTGCCACCGTGGGACAGGGGTCCTACGAGCAGTACTTC. It encodes CATVGQGSYEQYF.

The chain uses TRBV4-1 and TRBJ2-1, with TRBD1 identical over 7 bases. The V segment lost 0 bases and the J segment 8 bases; nucleotides outside the gene matches: 7. Looked up from germline, CDR1 is MGHRA and CDR2 is YSYEKL. The CDR3 covers 15 residues. Written as DNA, the CDR3 is TGCGCCAGCAGCCAAGAAGACAGGGTTTACGATGAGCAGTTCTTC. Protein sequence: CASSQEDRVYDEQFF.

On this clonotype itself: An end of the junction does not agree with germline; a read error may underlie this. The chain is built from TRBV7-7 and TRBJ2-2; 11 positions match TRBD1. Germline CDR1 SSHAT, CDR2 FNYEAQ (reference sequence). The CDR3 has 17 amino acids. The CDR3 here is CASSLDPGQGDTGELFF. The CDR3 coding sequence is TGTGCTAGCAGCTTAGATCCGGGACAGGGGGACACCGGGGAGCTGTTTTTT.

The rearrangement joins TRBV20-1 to TRBJ2-4; 7 bases line up with TRBD2. J lost 15 bases, V lost 0 bases, and 5 bases had no gene match. The CDR3 loop spans 11 amino acids. Germline CDR1 reads DFQATT; CDR2 reads SNEGSKA (reference sequence). Here the CDR3 reads CSAREGGIMYF. CDR3 nucleotide sequence: TGCAGTGCTAGAGAGGGGGGGATTATGTACTTC.

The chain couples TRBV20-1 to TRBJ2-2; 7 nucleotides line up with TRBD1. The CDR3 runs 15 residues. The junction had 10 bases not matched to a gene; V was cut back by 4 bases and J by 5 bases. CDR1 and CDR2 (germline): DFQATT, SNEGSKA (reference sequence). The CDR3 DNA sequence: TGCAGTGCTATCCCGACAGGGATAGGGACCGGGGAGCTGTTTTTT. This encodes CSAIPTGIGTGELFF.

The V gene is TRBV12-5, the J gene TRBJ2-1, with no clear D. V was shortened by 5 bases and J by 5 bases, with 4 bases between the two germline ends. The germline gives CDR1 LGHNT, CDR2 FRNRAP. This CDR3 region has 11 residues. The CDR3: CASGQNNEQFF. DNA for the CDR3: TGTGCTAGTGGTCAGAACAATGAGCAGTTCTTC. Full variable domain (outside the CDR3, taken from reference TRBV12-5 and TRBJ2-1): DARVTQTPRHKVTEMGQEVTMRCQPILGHNTVFWYRQTMMQGLELLAYFRNRAPLDDSGMPKDRFSAEMPDATLATLKIQPSEPRDSAVYFCASGQNNEQFFGPGTRLTVL.

The gene calls are TRBV20-1 and TRBJ2-1; possibly TRBD2 for D (5 bases). This CDR3 has 12 amino acids. Trimming shortened V by 5 bases and J by 10 bases, and 15 bases separated the two germline ends. The germline gives CDR1 DFQATT, CDR2 SNEGSKA (reference sequence). For the CDR3, the DNA is TGCAGTGCTCACCCGACCCTAGCAGAGCAGTTCTTC. It is translated as CSAHPTLAEQFF.

This rearrangement joins TRBV15 to TRBJ1-1; the D is unclear. V lost 4 bases, J lost 7 bases, and 16 bases lay in between. The CDR3 length is 14 residues. Germline CDR1 LNHNV, CDR2 YYDKDF (reference sequence). The chain's CDR3 is CATSTRPAQNEAFF. The CDR3 DNA sequence: TGTGCCACCAGCACCCGCCCCGCACAAAATGAAGCTTTCTTT.

The rearrangement joins TRBV28 to TRBJ1-2; TRBD1 matches at 7 bases. The germline V gene has CDR1 MDHEN and CDR2 SYDVKM. The CDR3 extends over 15 amino acids. The V and J ends lost 5 bases and 5 bases, in that order; junction bases with no gene match: 11. CDR3 DNA: TGTGCCAGCAGTGTCCGGACAGGACGGACGTATGGCTACACCTTC. Translation gives CASSVRTGRTYGYTF.

V and J are TRBV7-8 and TRBJ2-5, with TRBD2 identical over 8 bases. The trim removed 2 bases at V and 4 bases at J, leaving 6 bases unmatched. This CDR3 is built from 15 residues. Germline CDR1 reads SGHVS; CDR2 reads FQNEAQ. The CDR3: CASSLRLAGGETQYF. The CDR3 bases are TGTGCCAGCAGCTTACGGCTAGCGGGTGGAGAGACCCAGTACTTC.

The V call is TRBV29-1, the J call TRBJ2-1, with TRBD1 matching over 7 bases. J lost 6 bases, V lost 3 bases, and 2 bases had no gene match. The CDR3 length is 12 residues. The germline V gene encodes CDR1 SQVTM and CDR2 ANQGSEA. The CDR3 loop is CSVEPGGNEQFF. DNA of the CDR3: TGCAGCGTTGAGCCAGGGGGCAATGAGCAGTTCTTC.